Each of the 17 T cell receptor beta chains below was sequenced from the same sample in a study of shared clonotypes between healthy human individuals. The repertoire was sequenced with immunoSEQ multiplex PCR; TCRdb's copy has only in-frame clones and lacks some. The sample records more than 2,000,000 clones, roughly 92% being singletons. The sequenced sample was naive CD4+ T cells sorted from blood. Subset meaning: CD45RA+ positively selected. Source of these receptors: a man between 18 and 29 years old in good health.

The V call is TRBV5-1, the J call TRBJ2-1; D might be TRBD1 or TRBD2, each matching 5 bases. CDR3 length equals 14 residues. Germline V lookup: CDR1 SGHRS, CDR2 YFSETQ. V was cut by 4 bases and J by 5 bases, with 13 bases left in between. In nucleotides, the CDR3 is TGCGCCAGCAGCCTTGGGACGGCTAACAATGAGCAGTTCTTC. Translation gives CASSLGTANNEQFF.

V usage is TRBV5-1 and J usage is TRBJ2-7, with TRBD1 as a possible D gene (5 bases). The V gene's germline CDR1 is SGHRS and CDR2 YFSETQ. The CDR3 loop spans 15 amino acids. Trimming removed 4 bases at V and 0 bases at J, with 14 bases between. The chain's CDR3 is CASSLQGISSYEQYF. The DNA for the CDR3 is TGCGCCAGCAGCCTCCAGGGTATAAGCTCCTACGAGCAGTACTTC.

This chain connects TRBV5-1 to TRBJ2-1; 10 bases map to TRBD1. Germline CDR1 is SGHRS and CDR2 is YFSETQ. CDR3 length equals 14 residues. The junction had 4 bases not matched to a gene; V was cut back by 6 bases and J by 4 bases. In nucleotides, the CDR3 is TGCGCCAGCAACGGACAGGGGGGATACAATGAGCAGTTCTTC. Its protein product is CASNGQGGYNEQFF.

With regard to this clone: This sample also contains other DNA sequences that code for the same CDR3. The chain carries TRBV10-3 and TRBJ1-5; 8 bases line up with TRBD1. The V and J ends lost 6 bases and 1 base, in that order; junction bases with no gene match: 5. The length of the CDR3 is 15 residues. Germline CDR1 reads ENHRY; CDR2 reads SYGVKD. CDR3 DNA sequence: TGTGCCATCAGCGACAGGGGATTGAGCAATCAGCCCCAGCATTTT. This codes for CAISDRGLSNQPQHF.

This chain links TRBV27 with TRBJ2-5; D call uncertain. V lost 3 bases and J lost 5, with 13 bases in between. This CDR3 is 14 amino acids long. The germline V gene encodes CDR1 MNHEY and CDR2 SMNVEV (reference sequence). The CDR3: CASSFSSRRETQYF. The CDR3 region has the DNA TGTGCCAGCAGTTTTTCGTCGCGGCGGGAGACCCAGTACTTC.

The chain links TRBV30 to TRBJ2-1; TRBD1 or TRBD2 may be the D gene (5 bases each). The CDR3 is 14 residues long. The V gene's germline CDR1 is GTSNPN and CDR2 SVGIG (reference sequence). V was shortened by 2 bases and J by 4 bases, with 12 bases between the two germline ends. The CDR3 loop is CAWSRGPPYNEQFF. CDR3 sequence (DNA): TGTGCCTGGAGTCGGGGACCCCCATACAATGAGCAGTTCTTC.

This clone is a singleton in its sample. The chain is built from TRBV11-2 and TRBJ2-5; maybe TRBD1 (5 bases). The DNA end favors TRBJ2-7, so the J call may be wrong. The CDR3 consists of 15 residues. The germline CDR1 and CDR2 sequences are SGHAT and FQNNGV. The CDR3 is CASRFRWQGSYEQYF. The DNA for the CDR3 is TGTGCCAGCAGATTTAGGTGGCAGGGTAGTTACGAGCAGTACTTC.

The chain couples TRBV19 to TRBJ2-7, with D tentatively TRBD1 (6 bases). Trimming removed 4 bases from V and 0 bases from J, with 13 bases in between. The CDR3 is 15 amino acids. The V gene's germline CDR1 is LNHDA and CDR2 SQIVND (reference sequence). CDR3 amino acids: CASSTGVTNSYEQYF. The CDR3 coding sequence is TGTGCCAGTAGTACAGGGGTAACCAACTCCTACGAGCAGTACTTC.

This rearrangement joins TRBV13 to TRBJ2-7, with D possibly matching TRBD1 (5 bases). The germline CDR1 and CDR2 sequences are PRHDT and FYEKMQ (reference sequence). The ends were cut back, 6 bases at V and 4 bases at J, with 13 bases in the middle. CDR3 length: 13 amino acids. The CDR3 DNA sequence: TGTGCCAGCAGTAGGCAGGGAAGGTACGAGCAGTACTTC. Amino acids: CASSRQGRYEQYF. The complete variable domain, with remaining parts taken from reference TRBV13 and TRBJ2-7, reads AAGVIQSPRHLIKEKRETATLKCYPIPRHDTVYWYQQGPGQDPQFLISFYEKMQSDKGSIPDRFSAQQFSDYHSELNMSSLELGDSALYFCASSRQGRYEQYFGPGTRLTVT.

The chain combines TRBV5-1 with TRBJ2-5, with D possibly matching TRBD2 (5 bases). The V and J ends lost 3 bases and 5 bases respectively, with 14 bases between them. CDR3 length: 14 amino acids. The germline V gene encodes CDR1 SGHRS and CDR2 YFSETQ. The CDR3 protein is CASSSGIGEETQYF. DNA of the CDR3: TGCGCCAGCAGCTCCGGAATTGGGGAGGAGACCCAGTACTTC.

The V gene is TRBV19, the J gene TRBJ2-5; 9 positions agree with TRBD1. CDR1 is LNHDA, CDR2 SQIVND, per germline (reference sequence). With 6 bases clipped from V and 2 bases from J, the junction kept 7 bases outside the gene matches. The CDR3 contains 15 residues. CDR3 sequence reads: CASSNGQGHQETQYF. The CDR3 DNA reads TGTGCCAGTAGCAACGGACAGGGGCATCAAGAGACCCAGTACTTC.

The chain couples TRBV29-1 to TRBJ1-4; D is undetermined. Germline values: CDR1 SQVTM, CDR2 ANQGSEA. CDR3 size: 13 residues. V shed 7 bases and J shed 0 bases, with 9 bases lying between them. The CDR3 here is CSATDATNEKLFF. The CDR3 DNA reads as TGCAGCGCCACAGATGCAACTAATGAAAAACTGTTTTTT.

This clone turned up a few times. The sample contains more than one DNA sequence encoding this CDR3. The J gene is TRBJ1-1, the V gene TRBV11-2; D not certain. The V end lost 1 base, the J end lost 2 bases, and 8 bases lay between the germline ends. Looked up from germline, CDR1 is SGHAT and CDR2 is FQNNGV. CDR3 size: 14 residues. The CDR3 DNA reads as TGTGCCAGCAGCTTAGGTCAGGCTAACACTGAAGCTTTCTTT. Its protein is CASSLGQANTEAFF.

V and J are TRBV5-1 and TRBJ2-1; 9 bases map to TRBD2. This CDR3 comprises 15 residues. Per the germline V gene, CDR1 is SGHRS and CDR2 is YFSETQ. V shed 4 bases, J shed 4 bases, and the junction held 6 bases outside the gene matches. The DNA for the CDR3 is TGCGCCAGCAGCCCCGAGGCGGGAGGGTACAATGAGCAGTTCTTC. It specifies CASSPEAGGYNEQFF.

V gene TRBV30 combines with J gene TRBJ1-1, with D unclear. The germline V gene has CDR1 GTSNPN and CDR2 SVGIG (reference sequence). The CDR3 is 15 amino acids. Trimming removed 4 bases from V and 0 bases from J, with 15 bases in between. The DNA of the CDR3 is TGTGCCTGGATCCCGGGCAGTCAGCTGAACACTGAAGCTTTCTTT. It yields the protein CAWIPGSQLNTEAFF.

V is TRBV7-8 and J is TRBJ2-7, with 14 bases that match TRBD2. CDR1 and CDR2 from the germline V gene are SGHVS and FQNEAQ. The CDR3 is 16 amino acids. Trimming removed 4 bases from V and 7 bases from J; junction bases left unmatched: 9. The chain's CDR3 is CASSSEGTSGRLEQYF. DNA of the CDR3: TGTGCCAGCAGCTCCGAAGGGACTAGCGGGAGATTGGAGCAGTACTTC.

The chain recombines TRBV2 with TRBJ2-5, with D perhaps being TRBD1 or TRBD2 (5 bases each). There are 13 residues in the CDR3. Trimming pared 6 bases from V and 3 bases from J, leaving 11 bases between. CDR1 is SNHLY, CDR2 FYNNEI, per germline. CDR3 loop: CASRRGTEETQYF. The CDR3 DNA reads TGTGCCAGCAGACGAGGGACCGAAGAGACCCAGTACTTC.